The rows below give T cell receptor beta chains drawn from one sample of a study of T cell repertoires in cytomegalovirus infection. Using its own MiXCR run on the reads, TCRdb lists one record per CDR3 protein. Of roughly 7,600 distinct CDR3 sequences in the sample, about 49% were seen once. Their antigens remain unidentified. The material sequenced was PBMCs, sequenced either directly or after in vitro stimulation (not recorded which). These receptors all come from a human donor in good health (CMV status not recorded). Some clones in this sample may be carry-over from other donors' samples. Each CDR3 is given with its conserved first and last residue. The D gene is left open where the match is weak. Only some rows state a clone size, as once, few, many or a class for expanded clones.

TRBJ2-3 . . TRBV20-1 CSARVGGTVGDTQYF TGCAGTGCTAGAGTCGGGGGAACCGTGGGAGATACGCAGTATTTT
TRBJ1-1 . . TRBV20-1 CSAREIGGGDTEAFF TGCAGTGCTAGAGAGATCGGCGGTGGAGACACTGAAGCTTTCTTT
TRBJ2-3 TRBD1 . TRBV20-1 CSAEGQGPADTQYF TGCAGTGCCGAGGGACAGGGCCCTGCAGATACGCAGTATTTT
TRBJ2-1 TRBD1 . TRBV7-8 CASSRDRHNEKVF TGTGCCAGCAGCCGGGACAGACACAATGAGAAGGTCTTC
TRBJ2-7 TRBD1 . TRBV10-3 CAIRNRGYEQYF TGTGCCATCAGAAACAGGGGGTACGAGCAGTACTTC
TRBJ2-3 . . TRBV7-6 CASRRDSRTDTQYF TGTGCCAGCAGGCGAGACAGTCGCACAGATACGCAGTATTTT
TRBJ2-7 TRBD1 . TRBV7-2 CASSPGTVLTYEQYF TGTGCCAGCAGCCCCGGGACAGTTTTAACCTACGAGCAGTACTTC
TRBJ1-5 . . TRBV7-8 CASSSRWTSRQPQHF TGTGCCAGCAGCTCCCGGTGGACGTCAAGGCAGCCCCAGCATTTT
TRBJ2-5 . few TRBV7-3 CASSPGTANSQETQYF TGTGCCAGCAGCCCCGGGACCGCAAACTCCCAAGAGACCCAGTACTTC
TRBJ2-2 . . TRBV7-2 CASSFRGAGELFF TGTGCCAGCAGCTTCAGGGGCGCCGGGGAGCTGTTTTTT
TRBJ1-1 TRBD1 . TRBV4-1 CASIKGGGLPTNTEAFF TGCGCCAGCATCAAAGGGGGCGGACTGCCTACGAACACTGAAGCTTTCTTT
TRBJ2-5 . once TRBV6-2/TRBV6-3 CASSYWLAYLQETQYF TGTGCCAGCAGTTACTGGCTAGCGTATTTACAAGAGACCCAGTACTTC
TRBJ2-7 TRBD2 once TRBV6-2/TRBV6-3 CASSDSASGGAYEQYF TGTGCCAGCAGTGACTCGGCAAGCGGGGGGGCCTACGAGCAGTACTTC
TRBJ1-5 TRBD1 few TRBV20-1 CSAWDRGLYSTHPHHF TGCAGTGCTTGGGACAGGGGGCTTTATAGCACTCATCCCCATCATTTT
TRBJ1-2 TRBD1 few TRBV7-8 CASSLVDVTPTGLVSVYTF TGTGCCAGCAGCTTAGTGGACGTCACTCCGACAGGGTTGGTTAGTGTCTACACCTTC
TRBJ1-2 . . TRBV6-1 CASRRVRGGPGYTF TGTGCCAGCAGGAGGGTCCGGGGAGGGCCTGGCTACACCTTC
TRBJ1-1 . once TRBV20-1 CSARDEAGNTEAFF TGCAGTGCTAGAGATGAGGCTGGGAACACTGAAGCTTTCTTT
TRBJ1-6 . few TRBV7-2 CASSLAGRNSPLHF TGTGCCAGCAGCTTAGCAGGGCGCAATTCACCCCTCCACTTT
TRBJ2-1 . . TRBV5-5 CASTWGNDTFF TGTGCCAGCACCTGGGGGAATGATACGTTCTTC
TRBJ2-3 . . TRBV2 CATPPPGLTTDTQYF TGTGCCACCCCCCCCCCGGGACTCACCACAGATACGCAGTATTTT
TRBJ1-5 . . TRBV5-1 CASSRDPNQPQHF TGCGCCAGCAGCAGGGACCCGAATCAGCCCCAGCATTTT
TRBJ1-4 . . TRBV7-6 CASSAGRTNEKLFF TGTGCCAGCAGCGCGGGACGGACTAATGAAAAACTGTTTTTT
TRBJ1-1 . . TRBV7-2 CASSASGTLDTEAFF TGTGCCAGCAGCGCCTCGGGCACCTTGGACACTGAAGCTTTCTTT
TRBJ2-1 . . TRBV5-5 CYSTWWNEHVF TGTTACAGCACCTGGTGGAATGAGCATGTCTTC
TRBJ1-4 . . TRBV5-3 CASSRGWDEKLFF TGTGCCAGCAGCCGGGGCTGGGATGAAAAACTGTTTTTT
TRBJ1-2 TRBD1 . TRBV19 CASTVTGLWSGYTF TGTGCCAGTACTGTGACAGGGTTGTGGTCCGGCTACACCTTC
TRBJ1-2 . . TRBV9 CASSDGGNYGYTF TGTGCCAGCAGCGACGGCGGTAACTATGGCTACACCTTC
TRBJ1-1 . once TRBV12-3/TRBV12-4 CASSLAGSTTEAFF TGTGCCAGCAGTTTAGCGGGGTCGACCACTGAAGCTTTCTTT
TRBJ2-5 TRBD2 . TRBV18 CASSSLAGDLSIQETQYF TGTGCCAGCTCATCCCTAGCGGGAGACCTCTCAATTCAAGAGACCCAGTACTTC
TRBJ2-3 . many TRBV7-6 CASSLVGRGAGTPSSYTQYF TGTGCCAGCAGCTTAGTCGGGCGAGGAGCCGGGACCCCATCCAGCTATACGCAGTATTTT
TRBJ2-7 TRBD1 few TRBV12-3/TRBV12-4 CASSLQGAFYEQYF TGTGCCAGCAGTCTGCAGGGGGCTTTTTACGAGCAGTACTTC
TRBJ2-7 TRBD2 . TRBV7-2 CASSLRQSGRGEQYF TGTGCCAGCAGCTTAAGGCAGAGCGGGAGGGGAGAGCAGTACTTC
TRBJ2-1 . . TRBV12-3/TRBV12-4 CASSSISLIGGERSYKEQFF TGTGCCAGCAGCTCCATAAGCCTCATTGGTGGAGAAAGGTCCTACAAGGAGCAGTTCTTC
TRBJ2-2 . . TRBV7-2 CARRGGTPTGELFF TGTGCCCGCAGAGGGGGGACACCCACCGGGGAGCTGTTTTTT
TRBJ2-1 . many TRBV10-3 CAISESRGMSLNEQFF TGTGCCATCAGTGAGTCGCGAGGGATGAGTTTGAATGAGCAGTTCTTC
TRBJ1-1 TRBD1 . TRBV13 CASSSGTGPTEAFF TGTGCCAGCAGCTCCGGGACAGGGCCCACTGAAGCTTTCTTT
TRBJ1-5 TRBD1 . TRBV6-1 CASSVQGARDQPQHF TGTGCCAGCAGTGTACAGGGGGCCCGAGATCAGCCCCAGCATTTT
TRBJ1-1 . . TRBV7-9 CASSFPFAEALF TGTGCCAGCAGCTTCCCTTTTGCGGAAGCTTTATTT
TRBJ1-4 . many TRBV28 CASSSPDGTATNEKLFF TGTGCCAGCAGTTCTCCAGACGGAACTGCAACTAATGAAAAACTGTTTTTT
TRBJ1-5 . . TRBV7-6 CASSLDRNQPQHF TGTGCCAGCTCATTGGATCGCAATCAGCCCCAGCATTTT
TRBJ2-7 . . TRBV9 CASSTGLGLYEQYF TGTGCCAGCAGCACTGGACTTGGCCTCTACGAGCAGTACTTC